Following are 21 T cell receptor beta chains from one sample sequenced in a study of blood T cells in healthy people across ages. The authors ran a second PCR of roughly 6 to 11 cycles using a sample-barcoded 5' primer and a J-beta primer mix. Each CDR3 protein gets one entry after TCRdb re-called the 5' RACE reads with MiXCR. The sample shows 600,000 or so distinct CDR3 sequences, about 30% of them seen only once. Sequences were obtained from blood. All receptors derive from a woman of 80 years or more in good health.

This sequence joins TRBV30 and TRBJ2-5, with 13 positions matching TRBD2. The J segment lost 4 bases and the V segment lost 3 bases, leaving 2 bases of the junction unmatched. This CDR3 spans 14 amino acids. Germline loops: CDR1 GTSNPN, CDR2 SVGIG (reference sequence). The CDR3 sequence is CAWRGLAGTETQYF. In DNA form, the CDR3 reads TGTGCCTGGAGGGGACTAGCGGGGACAGAGACCCAGTACTTC.

The table lists this clonotype with a few counts. This may arise from a read error, as a much more abundant clone is one base away. The V call is TRBV12-3 or TRBV12-4, the J call TRBJ2-6; D possibly matches TRBD1 or TRBD2 (5 bases each). The CDR3 length is 15 residues. The CDR3 here is CASTLPGSGANVPTF. The CDR3 DNA reads TGTGCCAGCACCCTCCCGGGGTCCGGGGCCAACGTCCCGACTTTC.

The J gene is TRBJ1-3, the V gene TRBV18, with unresolved D. Trimming took 1 base from V and 0 from J, leaving 7 bases between them. Germline V gene sequence: CDR1 KGHSH, CDR2 LQKENI. CDR3 length: 15 residues. The CDR3 here is CASSPRPSSGNTIYF. CDR3 nucleotides: TGTGCCAGCTCACCACGACCCAGCTCTGGAAACACCATATATTTT.

This clonotype came up many times. V usage is TRBV12-3 or TRBV12-4 and J usage is TRBJ2-3, with D uncertain. V was cut by 1 base and J by 4 bases, with 3 bases left in between. The CDR3 is 12 amino acids. The CDR3 region has the DNA TGTGCCAGCAGTTTAGGCTCAGATACGCAGTATTTT. This sequence encodes CASSLGSDTQYF.

Notes on this clonotype: A much more abundant neighbour one base away suggests this may be a read error. The gene calls are TRBV6-5 and TRBJ2-5, with 10 bases that match TRBD2. This CDR3 contains 16 residues. Germline loops: CDR1 MNHEY, CDR2 SVGAGI. DNA of the CDR3: TGTGCCGGCAGTTACCGCGCTAGCGGGGGTAGAGAGACCCAGTACTTC. Its translation is CAGSYRASGGRETQYF.

The J gene is TRBJ2-7, the V gene TRBV20-1; 9 positions match TRBD1. The CDR3 is 14 amino acids. J gave up 2 bases and V 6 bases, and 8 bases lay outside the gene matches. Germline CDR1 and CDR2: DFQATT and SNEGSKA (reference sequence). The DNA of the CDR3 is TGCAGTGCCGCCGGGGGACAGGGCCCCTACGAGCAGTACTTC. It encodes CSAAGGQGPYEQYF.

The table lists this clonotype with a count of one. The gene calls are TRBV5-1 and TRBJ2-1; D not certain. The CDR3 covers 15 residues. CDR1 SGHRS and CDR2 YFSETQ come from the germline V gene. Between the trimmed V and J ends, which lost 1 base and 3 bases, there was a span of 11 bases. In DNA, the CDR3 is TGCGCCAGCAGCTTGTCGGGTTCCCTCTACAATGAGCAGTTCTTC. As protein: CASSLSGSLYNEQFF.

This clonotype was detected a few times. The chain recombines TRBV7-9 with TRBJ2-3; D perhaps matches TRBD2 (7 bases). V lost 2 bases, J lost 2 bases, and 17 bases lay in between. Per germline, CDR1 SEHNR and CDR2 FQNEAQ (reference sequence). The CDR3 contains 17 residues. CDR3 amino acids: CASSLPDFAGATDTQYF. The CDR3 DNA reads TGTGCCAGCAGCTTACCGGACTTTGCGGGGGCCACAGATACGCAGTATTTT.

In its sample, this clonotype was seen many times. The gene calls are TRBV7-2 and TRBJ2-3, with unresolved D. The CDR3 sequence is 12 residues long. The V and J ends lost 5 bases and 4 bases respectively, with 7 bases between them. Germline V CDR1 and CDR2: SGHTA, FQGNSA. CDR3 protein: CASSPLADTQYF. Here the CDR3 DNA reads TGTGCCAGCAGCCCCTTGGCAGATACGCAGTATTTT.

The chain is built from TRBV20-1 and TRBJ2-7; D is tentatively TRBD1 or TRBD2 (6 bases each). The CDR3 loop spans 13 amino acids. V was pared by 6 bases and J by 7 bases, with 19 bases between. Germline lookup yields CDR1 DFQATT and CDR2 SNEGSKA (reference sequence). CDR3 protein: CSAEGGSCNEQYF. The CDR3 region has the DNA TGCAGTGCCGAGGGGGGCTCCTGCAATGAGCAGTACTTC.

On this clonotype: Being one base from a much bigger clone, this may be a read error. The gene calls are TRBV6-4 and TRBJ2-4, with 9 bases identical to TRBD1. Trimming removed 3 bases from V and 13 bases from J; junction bases left unmatched: 16. The CDR3 consists of 16 residues. Germline V gene data show CDR1 as MRHNA and CDR2 as SNTAGT. CDR3: CASSDDSGGTGNEQYF. The CDR3 DNA follows: TGTGCCAGCAGTGATGATTCGGGCGGGACAGGGAATGAGCAGTACTTC.

This clonotype has at least ten counts. The CDR3 DNA follows: TGTGCCAGCAGTGAATCCTTTTATGGCTACACCTTC. Translating it yields CASSESFYGYTF. This chain uses TRBV25-1 with TRBJ1-2; D remains ambiguous. V lost 1 base and J lost 5, with 5 bases in between. The CDR3 totals 12 residues. CDR1 MGHDK and CDR2 SYGVNS come from the germline V gene.

The V and J genes are TRBV6-1 and TRBJ1-1; D remains unclear. Germline values: CDR1 MNHNS, CDR2 SASEGT. The CDR3 has 13 residues. V was cut by 5 bases and J by 3 bases, with 10 bases left in between. The DNA for the CDR3 is TGTGCCAGCAGTAGTAAGATGGACACTGAAGCTTTCTTT. Translated: CASSSKMDTEAFF.

This rearrangement joins TRBV7-2 to TRBJ1-1; D unresolved. This CDR3 region has 13 residues. V lost 1 base to trimming and J lost 8 bases, with 11 bases between them. Germline V CDR1 and CDR2: SGHTA, FQGNSA. CDR3 protein: CASSLEPYLEAFF. The CDR3 DNA is TGTGCCAGCAGCTTAGAACCCTATCTCGAAGCTTTCTTT.

This clonotype was recorded at least ten times. The chain carries TRBV29-1 and TRBJ1-4, with 8 bases matching TRBD1. Per the germline V gene, CDR1 is SQVTM and CDR2 is ANQGSEA. The CDR3 runs to 14 residues. J lost 8 bases, V lost 4 bases, and 9 bases had no gene match. DNA of the CDR3: TGCAGCGTTGGGGCGCAGGGGGCCTGGGAAAAACTGTTTTTT. This gives the protein CSVGAQGAWEKLFF. Based on the CDR3 plus reference TRBV29-1 and TRBJ1-4, the full variable domain is SAVISQKPSRDICQRGTSLTIQCQVDSQVTMMFWYRQQPGQSLTLIATANQGSEATYESGFVIDKFPISRPNLTFSTLTVSNMSPEDSSIYLCSVGAQGAWEKLFFGSGTQLSVL.

A few counts support this clonotype. The chain has TRBV19 and TRBJ1-1; D perhaps matches TRBD1 (5 bases). CDR1 and CDR2 from the germline V gene are LNHDA and SQIVND (reference sequence). The V and J ends lost 0 bases and 5 bases respectively, with 16 bases between them. The CDR3 is made up of 16 amino acids. The DNA for the CDR3 is TGTGCCAGTAGTATAGATCTTCTGAGGGGCGGTACTGAAGCTTTCTTT. As protein: CASSIDLLRGGTEAFF.

The chain has TRBV7-2 and TRBJ1-1, with TRBD1 matching over 7 bases. V shed 4 bases and J 3 bases; nucleotides not matched to a gene: 2. Germline CDR1 is SGHTA and CDR2 is FQGNSA. CDR3 length equals 13 residues. CDR3 sequence reads: CASSSGQDTEAFF. The CDR3 DNA follows: TGTGCCAGCAGCTCTGGACAGGACACTGAAGCTTTCTTT.

Many counts were recorded for this clonotype. This chain connects TRBV2 to TRBJ1-2; 10 nucleotides line up with TRBD1. From germline, CDR1 is SNHLY and CDR2 FYNNEI. The CDR3 consists of 15 residues. V lost 1 base to trimming and J lost 6 bases; unmatched junction nucleotides: 5. CDR3 loop: CASSEGGQGKDGYTF. Written as DNA, the CDR3 is TGTGCCAGCAGTGAAGGGGGACAGGGGAAAGATGGCTACACCTTC.

This clonotype was counted a few times. This may stem from a read error, because a much larger clone lies one nucleotide away. The CDR3 loop is CSTPRQDRSYEQFF. Here the CDR3 DNA reads TGCAGTACTCCAAGGCAGGACCGCTCCTACGAGCAGTTCTTC. The rearrangement joins TRBV20-1 to TRBJ2-1, with unresolved D. Germline V lookup: CDR1 DFQATT, CDR2 SNEGSKA (reference sequence). This CDR3 has 14 residues. V dropped 8 bases and J dropped 10 bases, with 24 bases sitting between them.

At least ten counts were recorded for this clonotype. The V call is TRBV9, the J call TRBJ2-5; D perhaps matches TRBD2 (5 bases). Trimming removed 4 bases from V and 2 bases from J, with 9 bases in between. CDR3 length equals 13 residues. The V gene's germline CDR1 is SGDLS and CDR2 YYNGEE. Here the CDR3 reads CASSKDLQETQYF. The CDR3 DNA is TGTGCCAGCAGCAAGGACTTACAAGAGACCCAGTACTTC.

In its sample, this clonotype was seen many times. The chain is built from TRBV3-1 and TRBJ2-3; TRBD2 agrees at 14 bases. This CDR3 is built from 16 residues. V gave up 2 bases and J gave up 6 bases; unmatched junction bases: 4. Germline CDR1 is LGHDT and CDR2 is YNNKEL (reference sequence). The CDR3, as DNA: TGTGCCAGCAGCCAACAGGGACTAGCGGGGGAGGATACGCAGTATTTT. Translated, it gives CASSQQGLAGEDTQYF.